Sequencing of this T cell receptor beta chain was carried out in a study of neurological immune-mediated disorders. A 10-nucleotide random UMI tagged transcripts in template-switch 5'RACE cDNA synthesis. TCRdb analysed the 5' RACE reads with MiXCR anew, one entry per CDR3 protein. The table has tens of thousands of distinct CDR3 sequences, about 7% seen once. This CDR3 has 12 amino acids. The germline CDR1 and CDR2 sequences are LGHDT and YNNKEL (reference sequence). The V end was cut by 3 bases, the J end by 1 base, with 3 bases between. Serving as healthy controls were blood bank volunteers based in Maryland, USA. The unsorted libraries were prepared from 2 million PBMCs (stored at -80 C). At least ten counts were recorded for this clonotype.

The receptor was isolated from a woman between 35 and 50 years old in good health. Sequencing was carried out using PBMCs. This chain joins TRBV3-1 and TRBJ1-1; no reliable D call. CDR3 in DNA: TGTGCCAGCAGCCACCAGAACACTGAAGCTTTCTTT. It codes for CASSHQNTEAFF.